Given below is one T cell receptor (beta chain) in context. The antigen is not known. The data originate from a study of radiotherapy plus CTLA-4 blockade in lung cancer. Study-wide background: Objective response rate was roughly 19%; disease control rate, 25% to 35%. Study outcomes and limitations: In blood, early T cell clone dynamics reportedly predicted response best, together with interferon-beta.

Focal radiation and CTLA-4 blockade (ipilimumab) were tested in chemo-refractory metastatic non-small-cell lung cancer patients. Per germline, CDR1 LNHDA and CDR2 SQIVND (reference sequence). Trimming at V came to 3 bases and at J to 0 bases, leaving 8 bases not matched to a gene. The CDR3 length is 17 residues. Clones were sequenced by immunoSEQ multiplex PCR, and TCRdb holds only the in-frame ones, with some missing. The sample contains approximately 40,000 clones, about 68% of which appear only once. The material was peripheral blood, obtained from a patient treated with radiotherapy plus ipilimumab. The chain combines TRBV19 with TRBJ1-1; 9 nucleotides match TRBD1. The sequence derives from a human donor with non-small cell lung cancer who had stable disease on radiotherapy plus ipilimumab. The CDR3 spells CASSMKGQGYMNTEAFF. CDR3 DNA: TGTGCCAGTAGTATGAAGGGACAGGGATACATGAACACTGAAGCTTTCTTT. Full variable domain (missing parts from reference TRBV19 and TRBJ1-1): DGGITQSPKYLFRKEGQNVTLSCEQNLNHDAMYWYRQDPGQGLRLIYYSQIVNDFQKGDIAEGYSVSREKKESFPLTVTSAQKNPTAFYLCASSMKGQGYMNTEAFFGQGTRLTVV.